A selection of T cell receptor beta chains follows, all from one sample in a study of T cells in localized non-small cell lung cancer. The data were produced by immunoSEQ multiplex PCR, yet TCRdb's version contains in-frame clones alone and is incomplete. This sample has 8,500 to 10,000 clones; less than 95% occur once, and the top ten carry 15% to 20%. The sequenced sample was peripheral blood, obtained before any cancer treatment. The receptors come from a male donor at least 60 years old with stage III squamous cell lung carcinoma. The CDR3 runs from the conserved cysteine through the conserved F or W. Each record gives: D gene, J gene, clone size, V gene, CDR3 protein, CDR3 DNA. D genes are given only for firm matches. Some rows have no size entry. The others give once, few or many, or a class for an expanded clone.

>TRBD1|TRBJ2-1|.|TRBV7-9
CASSSRTGIEDEQFF
TGTGCCAGCAGCTCCAGGACAGGGATCGAGGATGAGCAGTTCTTC
>.|TRBJ2-2|.|TRBV10-3
CAISEQGLGTGELFF
TGTGCCATCAGTGAGCAGGGGCTAGGAACCGGGGAGCTGTTTTTT
>TRBD2|TRBJ2-2|.|TRBV27
CASSLFASGGPNTGELFF
TGTGCCAGCAGTTTATTCGCTAGCGGGGGCCCGAACACCGGGGAGCTGTTTTTT
>.|TRBJ2-1|.|TRBV5-1
CASSLSIQSYNEQFF
TGCGCCAGCAGCTTGTCGATACAGTCCTACAATGAGCAGTTCTTC
>TRBD1|TRBJ1-1|.|TRBV5-4
CASSPGQGARNTEAFF
TGTGCCAGCAGCCCGGGACAGGGGGCGCGGAACACTGAAGCTTTCTTT
>.|TRBJ2-7|few|TRBV30
CAWAHDRPYEQYF
TGTGCCTGGGCGCACGACAGGCCCTACGAGCAGTACTTC
>.|TRBJ1-1|.|TRBV13
CASSSGLWTFTEAFF
TGTGCCAGCAGCTCGGGACTCTGGACGTTCACTGAAGCTTTCTTT
>TRBD1|TRBJ1-1|.|TRBV6-5
CASSYVGGGNTEAFF
TGTGCCAGCAGTTACGTCGGAGGGGGCAACACTGAAGCTTTCTTT
>TRBD1|TRBJ2-7|.|TRBV7-8
CASSLAGTGSLTRQYF
TGTGCCAGCAGCTTAGCTGGGACAGGGAGCCTTACGAGGCAGTACTTC
>TRBD1|TRBJ2-2|once|TRBV7-9
CASSRGLGTGELFF
TGTGCCAGCAGCAGGGGGCTGGGCACCGGGGAGCTGTTTTTT
>.|TRBJ1-5|.|TRBV19
CASSIDSGGNQPQHF
TGTGCCAGTAGTATAGACAGTGGCGGCAATCAGCCCCAGCATTTT
>TRBD2|TRBJ2-5|.|TRBV6-6
CASSRTAGEAQYF
TGTGCCAGCAGTCGGACCGCGGGGGAGGCCCAGTACTTC
>.|TRBJ1-5|few|TRBV25-1
CASSGGGGQPQHF
TGTGCCAGCAGTGGGGGGGGTGGGCAGCCCCAGCATTTT
>.|TRBJ1-1|.|TRBV5-4
CASSHPGGVEAFF
TGTGCCAGCAGCCATCCTGGAGGGGTTGAAGCTTTCTTT
>TRBD1|TRBJ1-1|.|TRBV10-3
CAISLDRDQAFF
TGTGCCATCAGTTTGGACAGGGATCAAGCTTTCTTT
>TRBD2|TRBJ2-3|.|TRBV5-4
CASSFPAGGTDTQYF
TGTGCCAGCAGCTTCCCCGCGGGGGGTACAGATACGCAGTATTTT
>.|TRBJ2-4|few|TRBV10-3
CAISDEGGAKNIQYF
TGTGCCATCAGTGATGAAGGGGGGGCCAAAAACATTCAGTACTTC
>.|TRBJ2-2|.|TRBV19
CASSAANTGELFF
TGTGCCAGTAGTGCAGCGAACACCGGGGAGCTGTTTTTT
>TRBD1|TRBJ2-3|.|TRBV9
CASSVGWGQLLNTQYF
TGTGCCAGCAGCGTAGGGTGGGGACAGCTACTGAATACGCAGTATTTT
>TRBD1|TRBJ2-5|few|TRBV27
CASRTGGTQYF
TGTGCCAGCAGGACAGGGGGGACCCAGTACTTC
>.|TRBJ2-2|.|TRBV28
CASSNLGAGNTGELFF
TGTGCCAGCAGTAACCTTGGGGCGGGGAACACCGGGGAGCTGTTTTTT
>TRBD1|TRBJ2-1|.|TRBV28
CASRSTGGQRNEQFF
TGTGCCAGCAGGTCAACAGGGGGGCAGAGAAATGAGCAGTTCTTC
>TRBD1|TRBJ2-5|once|TRBV2
CASTPGQLETQYF
TGTGCCAGCACTCCGGGACAGTTGGAGACCCAGTACTTC
>.|TRBJ1-5|.|TRBV28
CASTRGGRFNQPQHF
TGTGCCAGCACGAGGGGAGGGAGATTCAATCAGCCCCAGCATTTT
>TRBD1|TRBJ2-7|.|TRBV5-1
CASSGGQGSFYEQYF
TGCGCCAGCAGCGGGGGACAGGGCTCCTTCTACGAGCAGTACTTC
>.|TRBJ2-2|once|TRBV19
CASSSGQGSTGELFF
TGTGCCAGTAGTTCCGGGCAGGGGAGCACCGGGGAGCTGTTTTTT
>.|TRBJ2-3|.|TRBV5-8
CASSPGGRTDTQYF
TGTGCCAGCAGTCCCGGGGGACGCACAGATACGCAGTATTTT
>.|TRBJ2-6|.|TRBV19
CASNMGPSFSGANVLTF
TGTGCCAGTAACATGGGACCGTCTTTCTCTGGGGCCAACGTCCTGACTTTC
>TRBD1|TRBJ1-6|.|TRBV7-3
CASSLTGDRDNSPLHF
TGTGCCAGCAGCTTAACTGGGGACAGGGATAATTCACCCCTCCACTTT
>TRBD1|TRBJ2-3|.|TRBV5-1
CASSLEHRDRDTQYF
TGCGCCAGCAGCTTGGAACACCGGGACAGGGATACGCAGTATTTT
>.|TRBJ2-3|.|TRBV7-2
CASRLVGRGGKGDTQYF
TGTGCCAGCAGACTTGTGGGTAGAGGGGGAAAGGGAGATACGCAGTATTTT
>.|TRBJ2-5|medium-sized|TRBV7-6
CASSLFEGSETQYF
TGTGCCAGCAGCTTATTTGAGGGATCAGAGACCCAGTACTTC
>TRBD1|TRBJ2-1|.|TRBV28
CASTAGGPFFNEQFF
TGTGCCAGCACAGCAGGGGGCCCCTTTTTCAATGAGCAGTTCTTC
>.|TRBJ2-1|.|TRBV7-7
CASSLEVQGTSSYNEQFF
TGTGCTAGCAGCTTAGAGGTGCAGGGTACTAGCTCCTACAATGAGCAGTTCTTC
>.|TRBJ2-5|.|TRBV11-2
CASSLDQARGETQYF
TGTGCCAGCAGCTTAGATCAGGCCAGGGGTGAGACCCAGTACTTC
>.|TRBJ1-3|.|TRBV14
CASSQVGQGNRRTIYF
TGTGCCAGCAGCCAAGTTGGGCAGGGGAACAGGCGCACCATATATTTT
>.|TRBJ1-1|medium-sized|TRBV11-2
CASSLGQPTFSF
TGTGCCAGCAGCCTCGGACAGCCGACTTTTTCATTT
>.|TRBJ2-5|few|TRBV6-6
CASTSLMAGREETQYF
TGTGCCAGCACCTCCCTAATGGCGGGTAGGGAAGAGACCCAGTACTTC
>.|TRBJ1-2|.|TRBV28
CASSLQAAGYTF
TGTGCCAGCAGTTTACAGGCAGCAGGCTACACCTTC
>.|TRBJ1-3|.|TRBV13
CASSARGGRSSGNTIYF
TGTGCCAGCAGCGCCCGGGGGGGCCGAAGCTCTGGAAACACCATATATTTT
>TRBD1|TRBJ1-5|.|TRBV7-8
CASSGGPGQGWNQPQHF
TGTGCCAGCAGCGGGGGGCCGGGACAGGGTTGGAATCAGCCCCAGCATTTT
>TRBD1|TRBJ1-1|.|TRBV7-3
CASSPGQGATEAFF
TGTGCCAGCAGCCCAGGACAGGGGGCCACTGAAGCTTTCTTT
>.|TRBJ1-1|.|TRBV11-2
CASSLKFLNTEAFF
TGTGCCAGCAGCTTAAAATTTCTGAACACTGAAGCTTTCTTT
>.|TRBJ1-1|.|TRBV7-3
CASSLTRDHTEAFF
TGTGCCAGCAGCTTGACGAGGGATCACACTGAAGCTTTCTTT
>.|TRBJ1-2|.|TRBV4-2
CASSLEHDPTGYGYTF
TGTGCCAGCAGCCTAGAGCACGACCCAACGGGCTATGGCTACACCTTC
>.|TRBJ1-5|once|TRBV19
CASSKGRHFQIPNQPQHF
TGTGCCAGTAGTAAGGGCCGCCACTTCCAGATCCCCAATCAGCCCCAGCATTTT
>.|TRBJ2-5|.|TRBV19
CASRGAWEETQYF
TGTGCCAGCCGGGGGGCCTGGGAAGAGACCCAGTACTTC
>.|TRBJ1-1|.|TRBV7-2
CASSLYHQGTEAFF
TGTGCCAGCAGCTTATACCACCAGGGGACTGAAGCTTTCTTT
>.|TRBJ1-1|.|TRBV11-2
CASSPASEAFF
TGTGCCAGCAGCCCCGCATCGGAAGCTTTCTTT
>TRBD2|TRBJ2-1|.|TRBV6-1
CASSDTGGPAEQFF
TGTGCCAGCAGTGATACGGGGGGGCCCGCGGAGCAGTTCTTC
>.|TRBJ1-1|.|TRBV7-9
CASSFGGLNAEAFF
TGTGCCAGCAGCTTCGGTGGACTGAATGCTGAAGCTTTCTTT
>TRBD2|TRBJ2-3|.|TRBV11-3
CASSPGRAGTDTQYF
TGTGCCAGCAGCCCGGGGAGGGCTGGCACAGATACGCAGTATTTT
>.|TRBJ2-3|.|TRBV5-1
CASARGAGDTQYF
TGCGCCAGCGCCAGGGGGGCGGGAGATACGCAGTATTTT
>TRBD1|TRBJ1-6|.|TRBV6-6
CASRPQGVDSPLHF
TGTGCCAGCAGACCACAGGGGGTAGACTCCCCCCTCCACTTT
>TRBD1|TRBJ2-5|.|TRBV5-1
CASRPQGAETQYF
TGCGCCAGCAGGCCACAGGGGGCCGAGACCCAGTACTTC